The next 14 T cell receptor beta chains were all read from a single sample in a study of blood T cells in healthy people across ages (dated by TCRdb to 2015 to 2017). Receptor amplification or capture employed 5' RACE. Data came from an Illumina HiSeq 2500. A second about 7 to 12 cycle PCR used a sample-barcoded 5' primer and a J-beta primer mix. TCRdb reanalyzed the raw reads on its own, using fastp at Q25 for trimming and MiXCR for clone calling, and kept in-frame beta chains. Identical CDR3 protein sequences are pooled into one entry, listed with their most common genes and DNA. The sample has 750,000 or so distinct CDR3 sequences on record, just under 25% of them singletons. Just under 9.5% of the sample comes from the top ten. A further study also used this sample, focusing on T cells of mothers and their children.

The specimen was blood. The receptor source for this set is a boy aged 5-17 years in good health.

CDR3 in amino acids: CSARPPSTYEQYF. CDR3 bases: TGCAGTGCTAGACCGCCCAGCACCTACGAGCAGTACTTC. This rearrangement joins TRBV20-1 to TRBJ2-7, with D unclear. Germline-derived CDR1 and CDR2 are DFQATT and SNEGSKA (reference sequence). The ends were cut back, 2 bases at V and 2 bases at J, with 10 bases in the middle. This CDR3 has 13 residues.

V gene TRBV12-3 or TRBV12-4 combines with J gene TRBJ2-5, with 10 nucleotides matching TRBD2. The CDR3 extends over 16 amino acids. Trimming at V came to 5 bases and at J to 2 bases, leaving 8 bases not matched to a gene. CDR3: CASSPLAGAEQETQYF. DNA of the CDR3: TGTGCCAGCAGTCCTCTAGCGGGAGCTGAGCAAGAGACCCAGTACTTC.

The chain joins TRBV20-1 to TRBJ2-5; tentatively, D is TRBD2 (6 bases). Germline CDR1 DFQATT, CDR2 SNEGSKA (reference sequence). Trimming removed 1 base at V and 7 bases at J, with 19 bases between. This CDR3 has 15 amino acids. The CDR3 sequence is CSARGVGGVPRTQYF. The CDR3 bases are TGCAGTGCTAGAGGTGTTGGCGGGGTGCCCAGGACCCAGTACTTC.

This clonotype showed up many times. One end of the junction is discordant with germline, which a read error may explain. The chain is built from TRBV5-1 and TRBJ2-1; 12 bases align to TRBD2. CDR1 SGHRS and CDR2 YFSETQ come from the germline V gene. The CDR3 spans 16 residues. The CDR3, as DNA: TGTGCCAGCAGCCTGAGACTAGCGGGGGATTACAATGAGCAGTTCTTC. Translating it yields CASSLRLAGDYNEQFF.

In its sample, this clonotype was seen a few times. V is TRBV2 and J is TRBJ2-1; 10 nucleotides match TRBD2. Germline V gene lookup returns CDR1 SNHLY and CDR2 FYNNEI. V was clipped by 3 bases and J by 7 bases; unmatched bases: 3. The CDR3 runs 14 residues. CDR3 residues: CASSELAGVNEQFF. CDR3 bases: TGTGCCAGCAGTGAGCTAGCGGGAGTTAATGAGCAGTTCTTC.

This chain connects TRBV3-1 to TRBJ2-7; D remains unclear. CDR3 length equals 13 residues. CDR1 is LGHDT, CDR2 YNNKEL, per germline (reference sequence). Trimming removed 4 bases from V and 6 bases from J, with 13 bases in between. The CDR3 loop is CASSPLGWSEQYF. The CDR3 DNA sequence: TGTGCCAGCAGCCCCTTGGGTTGGAGCGAGCAGTACTTC.

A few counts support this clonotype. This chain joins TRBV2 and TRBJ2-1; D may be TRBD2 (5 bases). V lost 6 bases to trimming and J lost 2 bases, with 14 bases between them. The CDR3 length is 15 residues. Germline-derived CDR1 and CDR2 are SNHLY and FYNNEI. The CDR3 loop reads CASRLNSGTYNEQFF. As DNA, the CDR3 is TGTGCCAGCAGGCTAAACTCGGGGACCTACAATGAGCAGTTCTTC.

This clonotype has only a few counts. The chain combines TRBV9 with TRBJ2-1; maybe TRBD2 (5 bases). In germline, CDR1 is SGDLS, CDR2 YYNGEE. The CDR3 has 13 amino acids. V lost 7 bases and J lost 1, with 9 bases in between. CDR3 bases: TGTGCCAGCGAGGACTCGTCCTACAATGAGCAGTTCTTC. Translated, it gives CASEDSSYNEQFF.

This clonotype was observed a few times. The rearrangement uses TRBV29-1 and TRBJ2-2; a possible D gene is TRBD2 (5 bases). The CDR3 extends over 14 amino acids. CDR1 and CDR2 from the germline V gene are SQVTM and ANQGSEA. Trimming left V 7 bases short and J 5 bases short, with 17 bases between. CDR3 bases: TGCAGCGCTGCTTTTTTGGCGGGTACCGGGGAGCTGTTTTTT. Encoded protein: CSAAFLAGTGELFF.

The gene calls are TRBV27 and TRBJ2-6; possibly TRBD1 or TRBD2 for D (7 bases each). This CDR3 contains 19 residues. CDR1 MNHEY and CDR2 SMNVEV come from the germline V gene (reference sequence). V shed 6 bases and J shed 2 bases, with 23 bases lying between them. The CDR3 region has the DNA TGTGCCAGCAGCCAAGAACAGGGGACTACCTTACCTGGGGCCAACGTCCTGACTTTC. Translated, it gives CASSQEQGTTLPGANVLTF.

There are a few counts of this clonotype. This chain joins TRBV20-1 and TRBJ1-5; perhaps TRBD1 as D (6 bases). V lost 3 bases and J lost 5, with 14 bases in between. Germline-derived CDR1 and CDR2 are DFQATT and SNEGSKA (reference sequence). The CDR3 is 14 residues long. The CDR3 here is CSARSQGQYQPQHF. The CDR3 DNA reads TGCAGTGCTAGGTCCCAGGGGCAATATCAGCCCCAGCATTTT.

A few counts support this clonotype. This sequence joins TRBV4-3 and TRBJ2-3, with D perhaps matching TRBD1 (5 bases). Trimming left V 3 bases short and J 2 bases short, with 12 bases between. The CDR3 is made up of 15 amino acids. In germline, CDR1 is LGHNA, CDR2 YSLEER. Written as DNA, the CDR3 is TGCGCCAGCAGCCAGGATGAGGACAACACAGATACGCAGTATTTT. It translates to CASSQDEDNTDTQYF.

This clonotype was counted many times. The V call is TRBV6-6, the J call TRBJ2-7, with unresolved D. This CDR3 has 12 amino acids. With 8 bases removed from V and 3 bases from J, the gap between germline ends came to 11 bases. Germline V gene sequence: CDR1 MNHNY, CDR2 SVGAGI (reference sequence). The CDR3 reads CASGLGSYEQYF. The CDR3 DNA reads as TGTGCCAGCGGTTTGGGAAGCTACGAGCAGTACTTC.

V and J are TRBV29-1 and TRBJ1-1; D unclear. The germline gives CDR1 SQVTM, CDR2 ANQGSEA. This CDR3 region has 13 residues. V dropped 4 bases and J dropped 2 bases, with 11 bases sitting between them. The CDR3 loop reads CSVGQTGNTEAFF. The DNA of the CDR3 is TGCAGCGTTGGTCAGACGGGAAACACTGAAGCTTTCTTT.